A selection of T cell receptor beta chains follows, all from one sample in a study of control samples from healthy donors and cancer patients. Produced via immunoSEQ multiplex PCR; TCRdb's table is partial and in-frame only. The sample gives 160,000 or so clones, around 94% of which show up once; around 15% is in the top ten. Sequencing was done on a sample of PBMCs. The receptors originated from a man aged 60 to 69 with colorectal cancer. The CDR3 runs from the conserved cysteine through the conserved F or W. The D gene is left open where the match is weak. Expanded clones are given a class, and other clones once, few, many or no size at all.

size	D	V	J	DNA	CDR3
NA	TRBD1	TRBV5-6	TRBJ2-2	TGTGCCAGCAGCTTAGGGGGCGGGCTAATCACCGGGGAGCTGTTTTTT	CASSLGGGLITGELFF
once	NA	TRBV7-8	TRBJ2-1	TGTGCCAGCAGCCAACTAGGAGAGCAGTTCTTC	CASSQLGEQFF
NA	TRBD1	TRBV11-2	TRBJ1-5	TGTGCCAGCAGCTCAGGACAGGGCAGTCAGCCCCAGCATTTT	CASSSGQGSQPQHF
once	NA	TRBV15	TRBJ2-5	TGTGCCACCAGCAGAGGGCTAGCCCGCGAGACCCAGTACTTC	CATSRGLARETQYF
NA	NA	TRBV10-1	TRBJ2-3	TGCGCCAGCAGTGAGGGGAGCGGCCGCTTGTCTAGCACAGATACGCAGTATTTT	CASSEGSGRLSSTDTQYF
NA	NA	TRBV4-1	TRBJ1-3	TGCGCCAGCAGCCAGTATTTCGGACAGTTCTCTGGAAACACCATATATTTT	CASSQYFGQFSGNTIYF
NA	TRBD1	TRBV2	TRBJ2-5	TGTGCCAGCACAAGACAGGGAAGGGAGACCCAGTACTTC	CASTRQGRETQYF
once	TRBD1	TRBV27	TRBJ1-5	TGTGCCAGCAGTTACAGGGGGCCTCATCAGCCCCAGCATTTT	CASSYRGPHQPQHF
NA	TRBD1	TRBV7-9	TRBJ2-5	TGTGCCAGCAGCTCCACTCGAGGCAGGGGGCGCATAGAGACCCAGTACTTC	CASSSTRGRGRIETQYF
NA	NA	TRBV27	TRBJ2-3	TGTGCCAGCAGTTCAGACTCCAGAATAGGGACGCAGTATTTT	CASSSDSRIGTQYF
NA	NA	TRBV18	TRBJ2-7	TGTGCCAGCTCACCGGGGGGCCCCTACGAGCAGTACTTC	CASSPGGPYEQYF
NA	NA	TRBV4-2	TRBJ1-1	TGTGCCAGCAGCCAAGATAATGGTGAGACTGAAGCTTTCTTT	CASSQDNGETEAFF
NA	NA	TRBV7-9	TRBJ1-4	TGTGCCAGCAGCTTAGAGGACAGTCCGCTGTTTTTT	CASSLEDSPLFF
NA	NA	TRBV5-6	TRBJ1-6	TGTGCCAGCAGCTTGGCGCGCAGCAATAATTCACCCCTCCACTTT	CASSLARSNNSPLHF
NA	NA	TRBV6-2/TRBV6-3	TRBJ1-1	TGTGCCAGCAGTTACCTCACTGAAGCTTTCTTT	CASSYLTEAFF
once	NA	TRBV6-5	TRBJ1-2	TGTGCCAGCAGTTACTCACCACAGGGAAACTATGGCTACACCTTC	CASSYSPQGNYGYTF
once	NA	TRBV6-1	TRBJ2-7	TGTGCCAGCAGTGAAGTTCTCCCCGGCTTGGGACGTTACGAGCAGTACTTC	CASSEVLPGLGRYEQYF
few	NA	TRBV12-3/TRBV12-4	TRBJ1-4	TGTGCCAGCAGTTTGTGGGGAAATGAAAAACTGTTTTTT	CASSLWGNEKLFF
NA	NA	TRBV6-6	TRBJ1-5	TGTGCCAGCAGTTCCCATAGCAATCAGCCCCAGCATTTT	CASSSHSNQPQHF
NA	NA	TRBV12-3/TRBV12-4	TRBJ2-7	TGTGCCAGCAGTTTAGGACAGTATTACGAGCAGTACTTC	CASSLGQYYEQYF
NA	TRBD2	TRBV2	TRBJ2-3	TGTGCCAGCAGCCGGGGGGAACGCACAGATACGCAGTATTTT	CASSRGERTDTQYF
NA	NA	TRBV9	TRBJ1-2	TGTGCCAGCAGCGTAGTATCCGGGTTAATGAGCTATGGCTACACCTTC	CASSVVSGLMSYGYTF
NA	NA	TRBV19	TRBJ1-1	TGTGCCAGTAGTGCCGGTCCCAGGGTGGGCACTGAAGCTTTCTTT	CASSAGPRVGTEAFF
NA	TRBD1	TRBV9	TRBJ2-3	TGTGCCAGCAGCGTAGCCGGGACAGGGTTTACAGATACGCAGTATTTT	CASSVAGTGFTDTQYF